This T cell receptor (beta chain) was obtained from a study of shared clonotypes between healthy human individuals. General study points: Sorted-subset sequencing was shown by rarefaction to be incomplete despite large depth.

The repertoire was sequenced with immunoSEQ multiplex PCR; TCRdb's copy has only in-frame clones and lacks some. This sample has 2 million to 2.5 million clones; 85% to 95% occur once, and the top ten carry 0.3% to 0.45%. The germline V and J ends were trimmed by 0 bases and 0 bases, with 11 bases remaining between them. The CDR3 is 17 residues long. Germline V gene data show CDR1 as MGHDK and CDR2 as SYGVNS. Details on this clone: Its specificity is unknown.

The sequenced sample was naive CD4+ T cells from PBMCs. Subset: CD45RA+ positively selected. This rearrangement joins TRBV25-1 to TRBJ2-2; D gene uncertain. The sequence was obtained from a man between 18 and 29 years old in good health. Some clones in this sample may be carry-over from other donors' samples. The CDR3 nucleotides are TGTGCCAGCAGTGAATATTGGCAGGCAACGAACACCGGGGAGCTGTTTTTT. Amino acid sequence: CASSEYWQATNTGELFF.